Listed below are T cell receptor beta chains from one sample, sequenced in a study of T cell clusters in autoimmune cytopenias. TCRdb reanalyzed the multiplex PCR reads, giving one entry per CDR3 protein sequence and no DNA. There are roughly 6,900 distinct CDR3 sequences in the sample, with 25% to 30% held by the top ten. Specimen: peripheral blood. The receptors originated from a human donor with an autoimmune cytopenia or autoimmune hepatitis (not recorded which). The CDR3 runs from the conserved cysteine through the conserved F or W. Size values are once, few and many counts, or a class for expanded clones, and some rows have none.

v_gene	j_gene	abundance	CDR3aa
TRBV6-1	TRBJ2-6	-	CASKGRPSSGANVLTF
TRBV10-3	TRBJ2-3	-	CAISITLGGGDTQYF
TRBV6-5	TRBJ1-1	medium-sized	CASRLGQDRLTAFF
TRBV29-1	TRBJ1-6	medium-sized	CSARQGDGSPLHF
TRBV5-1	TRBJ1-5	-	CASSLSGSPSNQPQHF
TRBV20-1	TRBJ1-6	medium-sized	CSARDVSGSYNSPLHF
TRBV10-1	TRBJ2-5	-	CASSDQGETQYF
TRBV6-5	TRBJ1-2	medium-sized	CASSYIGGAANYGYTF
TRBV6-6	TRBJ2-3	-	CASSYEGGRADTQYF
TRBV3-1	TRBJ2-7	-	CASSRLAGADEQYF
TRBV5-1	TRBJ1-1	-	CASSLGRVAEAFF
TRBV11-2	TRBJ1-2	-	CASSFGVFDRGHGYTF
TRBV12-5	TRBJ1-6	-	CASGFGQENSPLHF
TRBV6-5	TRBJ1-1	medium-sized	CASSRGGNTEAFF
TRBV30	TRBJ2-5	-	CAWSTGKETQYF
TRBV13	TRBJ2-1	medium-sized	CASSSTWGDEQFF
TRBV20-1	TRBJ2-5	-	CSARDRGGLETQYF
TRBV27	TRBJ2-7	-	CASSLAGGPYEQYF
TRBV18	TRBJ2-2	-	CASSPPGASTGELFF
TRBV6-6	TRBJ1-1	-	CASRRTVREGNTEAFF
TRBV20-1	TRBJ2-5	-	CSSPGQGPQETQYF
TRBV18	TRBJ2-1	-	CASSKSDGLPGTTLGEQFF
TRBV25-1	TRBJ2-2	-	CASRDRGAGELFF
TRBV7-9	TRBJ1-1	medium-sized	CASSPRDQGKAEAFF
TRBV20-1	TRBJ1-4	medium-sized	CSASPIQVVGEKLFF
TRBV5-1	TRBJ2-3	-	CASSFEDTQYF
TRBV12-3/TRBV12-4	TRBJ2-3	-	CASSRLGADTQYF
TRBV20-1	TRBJ1-1	-	CSASGVGYGAFF
TRBV6-6	TRBJ1-5	-	CASSLDSDRPQHF
TRBV5-1	TRBJ1-5	-	CASSLAGGGQPQHF
TRBV7-2	TRBJ2-5	medium-sized	CASSPQRTGQETQYF
TRBV6-5	TRBJ1-2	medium-sized	CASSFKASYGYTF
TRBV27	TRBJ2-5	-	CASSLWREGSQETQYF
TRBV20-1	TRBJ2-1	medium-sized	CSAKQGAIRNEQFF
TRBV7-9	TRBJ2-1	medium-sized	CASTIDRPYNEQFF
TRBV20-1	TRBJ2-2	-	CSARTGGELFF
TRBV11-2	TRBJ1-4	-	CASRAGQAPASEKLFF
TRBV20-1	TRBJ1-5	-	CSAREAGRGPRDQPQHF
TRBV5-6	TRBJ2-3	-	CASSLVAGSTDTQYF
TRBV5-1	TRBJ1-2	-	CASSLAGDNYGYTF
TRBV20-1	TRBJ2-1	medium-sized	CSARAPAGGAYNEQFF